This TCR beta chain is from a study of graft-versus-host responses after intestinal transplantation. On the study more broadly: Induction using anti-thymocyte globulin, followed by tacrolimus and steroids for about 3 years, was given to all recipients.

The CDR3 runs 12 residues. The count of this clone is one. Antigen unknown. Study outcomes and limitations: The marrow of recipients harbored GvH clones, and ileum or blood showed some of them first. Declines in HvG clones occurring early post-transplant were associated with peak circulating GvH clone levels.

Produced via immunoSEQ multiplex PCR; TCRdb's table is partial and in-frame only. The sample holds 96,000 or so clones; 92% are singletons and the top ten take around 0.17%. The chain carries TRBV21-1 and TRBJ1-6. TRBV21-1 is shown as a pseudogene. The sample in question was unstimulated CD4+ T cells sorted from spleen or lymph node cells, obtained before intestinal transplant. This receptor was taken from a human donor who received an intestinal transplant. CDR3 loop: CASSKMSSPLHF. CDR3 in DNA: TGTGCCAGCAGCAAAATGAGTTCACCCCTCCACTTT.